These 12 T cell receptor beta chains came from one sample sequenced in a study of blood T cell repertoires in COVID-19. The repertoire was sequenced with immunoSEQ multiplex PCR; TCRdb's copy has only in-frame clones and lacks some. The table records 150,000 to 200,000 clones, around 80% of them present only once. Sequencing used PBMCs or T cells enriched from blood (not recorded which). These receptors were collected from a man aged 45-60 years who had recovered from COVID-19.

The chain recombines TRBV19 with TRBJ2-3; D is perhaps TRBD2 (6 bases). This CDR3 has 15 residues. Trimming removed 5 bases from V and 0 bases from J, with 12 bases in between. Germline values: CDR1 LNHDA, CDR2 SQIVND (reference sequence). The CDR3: CASSEQRASTDTQYF. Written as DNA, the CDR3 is TGTGCCAGTAGTGAGCAGCGGGCTAGCACAGATACGCAGTATTTT.

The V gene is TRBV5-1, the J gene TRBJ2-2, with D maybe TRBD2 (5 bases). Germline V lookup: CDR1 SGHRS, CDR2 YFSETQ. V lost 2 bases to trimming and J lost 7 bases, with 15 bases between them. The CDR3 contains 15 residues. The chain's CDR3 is CASSFSGSGIGELFF. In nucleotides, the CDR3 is TGCGCCAGCAGCTTCTCGGGGTCGGGTATCGGGGAGCTGTTTTTT.

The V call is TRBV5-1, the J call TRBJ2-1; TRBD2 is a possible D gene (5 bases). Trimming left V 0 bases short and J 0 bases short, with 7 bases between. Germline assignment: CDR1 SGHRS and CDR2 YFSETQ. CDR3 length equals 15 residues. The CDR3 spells CASSLGTSSYNEQFF. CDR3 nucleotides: TGCGCCAGCAGCTTGGGAACTAGCTCCTACAATGAGCAGTTCTTC.

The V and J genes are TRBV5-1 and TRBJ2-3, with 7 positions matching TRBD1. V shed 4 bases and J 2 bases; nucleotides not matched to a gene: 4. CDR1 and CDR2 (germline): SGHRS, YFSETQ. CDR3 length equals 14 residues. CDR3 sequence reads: CASSVRGFTDTQYF. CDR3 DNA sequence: TGCGCCAGCAGCGTCAGGGGGTTCACAGATACGCAGTATTTT.

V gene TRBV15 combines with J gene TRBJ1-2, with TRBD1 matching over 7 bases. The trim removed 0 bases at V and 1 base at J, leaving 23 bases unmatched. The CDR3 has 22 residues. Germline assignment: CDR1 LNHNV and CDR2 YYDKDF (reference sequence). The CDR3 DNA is TGTGCCACCAGCAGAGATCTCTTTTACGCGTCGTCCGGGACAGCCCGTAACTATGGCTACACCTTC. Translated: CATSRDLFYASSGTARNYGYTF.

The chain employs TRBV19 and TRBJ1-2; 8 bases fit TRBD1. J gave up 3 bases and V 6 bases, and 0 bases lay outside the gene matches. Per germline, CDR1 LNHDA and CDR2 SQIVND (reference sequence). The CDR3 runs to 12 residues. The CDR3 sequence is CASRQGDYGYTF. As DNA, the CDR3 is TGTGCCAGTAGACAGGGGGACTATGGCTACACCTTC.

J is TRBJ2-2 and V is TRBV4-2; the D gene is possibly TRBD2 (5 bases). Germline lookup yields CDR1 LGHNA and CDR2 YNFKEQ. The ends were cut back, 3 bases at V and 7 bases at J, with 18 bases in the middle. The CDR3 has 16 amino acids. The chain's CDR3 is CASSHPGLGKDGELFF. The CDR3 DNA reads TGTGCCAGCAGCCACCCTGGACTGGGAAAGGACGGGGAGCTGTTTTTT.

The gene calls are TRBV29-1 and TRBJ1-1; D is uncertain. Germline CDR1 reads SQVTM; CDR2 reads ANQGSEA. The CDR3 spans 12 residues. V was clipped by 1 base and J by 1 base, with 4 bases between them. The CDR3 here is CSVEAGNTEAFF. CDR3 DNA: TGCAGCGTTGAAGCAGGGAACACTGAAGCTTTCTTT.

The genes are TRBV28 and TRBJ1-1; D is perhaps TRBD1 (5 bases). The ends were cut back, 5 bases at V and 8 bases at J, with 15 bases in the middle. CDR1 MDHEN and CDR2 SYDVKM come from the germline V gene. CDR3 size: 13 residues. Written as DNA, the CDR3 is TGTGCCAGCAGTCAACAGGCCTCCCGAGAAGCTTTCTTT. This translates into CASSQQASREAFF.

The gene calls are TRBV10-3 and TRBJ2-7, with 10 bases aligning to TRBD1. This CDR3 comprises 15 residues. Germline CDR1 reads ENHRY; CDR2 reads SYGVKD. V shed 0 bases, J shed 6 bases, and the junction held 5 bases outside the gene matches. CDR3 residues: CAISESGGTGAEQYF. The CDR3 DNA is TGTGCCATCAGTGAGTCCGGAGGGACAGGGGCCGAGCAGTACTTC.

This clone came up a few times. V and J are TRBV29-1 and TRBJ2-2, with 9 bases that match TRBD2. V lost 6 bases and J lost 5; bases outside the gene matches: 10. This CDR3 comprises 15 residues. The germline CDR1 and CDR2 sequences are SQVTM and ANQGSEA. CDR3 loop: CSVRAAGGPTGELFF. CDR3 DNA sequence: TGCAGCGTGAGGGCCGCGGGGGGGCCGACCGGGGAGCTGTTTTTT.

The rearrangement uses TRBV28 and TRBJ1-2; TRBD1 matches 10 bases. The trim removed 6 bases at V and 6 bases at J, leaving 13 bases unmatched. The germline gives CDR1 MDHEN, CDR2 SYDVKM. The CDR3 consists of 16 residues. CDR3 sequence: CASRTGTGANGNGYTF. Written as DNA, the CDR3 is TGTGCCAGCAGGACCGGGACAGGGGCCAATGGGAATGGCTACACCTTC.